A single sample is the source of the 32 T cell receptor beta chains below, sequenced in a study of shared clonotypes between healthy human individuals. Sequencing used immunoSEQ multiplex PCR; TCRdb keeps in-frame clones, though not all of them. This sample has 450,000 to 500,000 clones, with 60% to 80% found just once. Input material: PBMCs. All receptors derive from a woman in her thirties or forties in good health. Some clones in this sample may be carry-over from other donors' samples.

The chain employs TRBV9 and TRBJ2-7; 7 bases map to TRBD2. The V segment lost 0 bases and the J segment 7 bases; nucleotides outside the gene matches: 7. Germline CDR1 is SGDLS and CDR2 is YYNGEE. CDR3 length: 14 residues. DNA of the CDR3: TGTGCCAGCAGCGTAGACCTAGCGGTAGGAGAGCAGTACTTC. Its protein product is CASSVDLAVGEQYF.

The rearrangement uses TRBV11-3 and TRBJ2-7; 9 bases fit TRBD2. The trim removed 1 base at V and 3 bases at J, leaving 7 bases unmatched. The CDR3 covers 16 residues. Germline V CDR1 and CDR2: SGHNT, YENEEA. CDR3 nucleotide sequence: TGTGCCAGCAGCTTAGTGCGCGGGAGGGCCCTCTACGAGCAGTACTTC. It translates to CASSLVRGRALYEQYF.

This clone was counted a single time. J is TRBJ2-5 and V is TRBV6-5; D possibly corresponds to TRBD1 (6 bases). The CDR3 has 14 amino acids. Trimming cost V 5 bases and J 2 bases, with 12 bases left between them. Germline V lookup: CDR1 MNHEY, CDR2 SVGAGI. The CDR3 sequence: CASSPHDRQETQYF. The CDR3 DNA follows: TGTGCCAGCAGTCCCCACGACAGGCAAGAGACCCAGTACTTC.

The rearrangement uses TRBV4-1 and TRBJ2-1, with 9 bases matching TRBD2. CDR3 length equals 18 residues. Per the germline V gene, CDR1 is MGHRA and CDR2 is YSYEKL. V lost 3 bases, J lost 8 bases, and 17 bases stayed unmatched. CDR3 residues: CASSQDINIAGVRDEQFF. The CDR3, as DNA: TGCGCCAGCAGCCAGGACATAAATATAGCGGGAGTTCGGGATGAGCAGTTCTTC.

The genes are TRBV10-1 and TRBJ1-1, with TRBD1 matching over 9 bases. This CDR3 region has 15 residues. With 6 bases clipped from V and 4 bases from J, the junction kept 9 bases outside the gene matches. Germline V CDR1 and CDR2: WNHNN, SYGVQD (reference sequence). CDR3 residues: CASSQPQGAGTEAFF. The CDR3 region has the DNA TGCGCCAGCAGCCAACCACAGGGGGCAGGCACTGAAGCTTTCTTT.

Comment on this clone: The identical CDR3 is also encoded by other nucleotide sequences in the sample. The V call is TRBV11-2, the J call TRBJ2-4; D is unresolved. Germline V gene lookup returns CDR1 SGHAT and CDR2 FQNNGV. The length of the CDR3 is 13 residues. V dropped 2 bases and J dropped 5 bases, with 7 bases sitting between them. Here the CDR3 reads CASSLNVENIQYF. CDR3 nucleotides: TGTGCCAGCAGCTTAAATGTGGAAAACATTCAGTACTTC.

The rearrangement joins TRBV5-1 to TRBJ1-3; TRBD1 is a possible D gene (6 bases). The CDR3 is 17 residues long. With 2 bases removed from V and 0 bases from J, the gap between germline ends came to 15 bases. Germline V lookup: CDR1 SGHRS, CDR2 YFSETQ. CDR3 sequence reads: CASSLNTQGSSGNTIYF. CDR3 sequence (DNA): TGCGCCAGCAGCTTAAACACACAGGGTAGCTCTGGAAACACCATATATTTT. Filled out from reference TRBV5-1 and TRBJ1-3, the complete variable domain reads KAGVTQTPRYLIKTRGQQVTLSCSPISGHRSVSWYQQTPGQGLQFLFEYFSETQRNKGNFPGRFSGRQFSNSRSEMNVSTLELGDSALYLCASSLNTQGSSGNTIYFGEGSWLTVV.

Note on this clone: It is likely a read error: a sequence one base away is far more abundant. J is TRBJ1-5 and V is TRBV28, with a tentative D call TRBD1 (5 bases). V was trimmed by 2 bases and J by 5 bases, leaving 13 bases between them. The CDR3 totals 15 residues. Germline CDR1 and CDR2: MDHEN and SYDVKM. CDR3 in amino acids: CASSLGGMGDQPQHF. The CDR3 DNA reads as TGTGCCAGCAGTTTAGGCGGCATGGGGGATCAGCCCCAGCATTTT.

The chain joins TRBV5-6 to TRBJ2-5; 8 bases fit TRBD1. This CDR3 contains 14 residues. Germline V gives CDR1 SGHDT, CDR2 YYEEEE. The J segment lost 4 bases and the V segment lost 1 base, leaving 3 bases of the junction unmatched. CDR3 amino acids: CASSLPTGVETQYF. The CDR3 nucleotides read TGTGCCAGCAGCTTGCCGACAGGGGTAGAGACCCAGTACTTC.

The chain combines TRBV11-2 with TRBJ2-7; tentative D call: TRBD1 (5 bases). The CDR3 sequence is 15 residues long. With 2 bases removed from V and 9 bases from J, the gap between germline ends came to 20 bases. From germline, CDR1 is SGHAT and CDR2 FQNNGV. CDR3 amino acids: CASSLSGAVSFGQYF. The CDR3 bases are TGTGCCAGCAGCTTATCTGGGGCCGTATCTTTTGGGCAGTACTTC.

The genes are TRBV7-2 and TRBJ2-5; 13 bases fit TRBD2. Germline CDR1 is SGHTA and CDR2 is FQGNSA. The V and J ends lost 6 bases and 4 bases, in that order; junction bases with no gene match: 2. There are 14 residues in the CDR3. This chain's CDR3 is CASRGLAGIETQYF. The CDR3 DNA follows: TGTGCCAGCAGGGGACTAGCGGGAATAGAGACCCAGTACTTC.

This sequence joins TRBV28 and TRBJ1-2; 7 bases align to TRBD1. The CDR3 is made up of 16 amino acids. The germline V gene encodes CDR1 MDHEN and CDR2 SYDVKM. Unmatched junction bases numbered 13, after V lost 4 bases and J lost 5 bases. CDR3 loop: CASSSTGVEVGYGYTF. The CDR3 nucleotides read TGTGCCAGCAGTTCCACAGGGGTCGAGGTTGGATATGGCTACACCTTC.

This chain links TRBV5-1 with TRBJ1-4, with 12 bases identical to TRBD1. The CDR3 has 15 residues. V gave up 1 base and J gave up 8 bases; unmatched junction bases: 3. Germline V lookup: CDR1 SGHRS, CDR2 YFSETQ. DNA of the CDR3: TGCGCCAGCAGCTTGTATGGGACAGGGGGCGAAAAACTGTTTTTT. Translating it yields CASSLYGTGGEKLFF.

The chain recombines TRBV5-1 with TRBJ2-6; 7 nucleotides match TRBD1. Trimming cost V 4 bases and J 0 bases; bases outside gene matches: 10. The CDR3 consists of 18 residues. Germline V CDR1 and CDR2: SGHRS, YFSETQ. The CDR3 DNA follows: TGCGCCAGCAGCCAGGGGGACAGCAGAAGCTCTGGGGCCAACGTCCTGACTTTC. Translating it yields CASSQGDSRSSGANVLTF.

This clone was picked up a small number of times. The chain employs TRBV25-1 and TRBJ2-5; D unresolved. The germline V and J ends were trimmed by 2 bases and 2 bases, with 9 bases remaining between them. The CDR3 length is 14 residues. CDR1 is MGHDK and CDR2 is SYGVNS in the germline V gene. The CDR3 DNA follows: TGTGCCAGCAGTGAAGAACGGTATCAAGAGACCCAGTACTTC. Protein sequence: CASSEERYQETQYF.

This clone was detected many times. The V call is TRBV7-8, the J call TRBJ2-3, with 8 bases identical to TRBD2. The trim removed 3 bases at V and 1 base at J, leaving 6 bases unmatched. The CDR3 extends over 16 amino acids. CDR1 and CDR2 from the germline V gene are SGHVS and FQNEAQ. The CDR3 DNA sequence: TGTGCCAGCAGCTTCTTGACTAGCGCGGGCACAGATACGCAGTATTTT. It is translated as CASSFLTSAGTDTQYF.

V usage is TRBV19 and J usage is TRBJ2-5; no definite D call. Germline CDR1 and CDR2: LNHDA and SQIVND (reference sequence). Trimming stripped 4 bases from V and 1 base from J, with 7 bases between. This CDR3 contains 13 residues. In nucleotides, the CDR3 is TGTGCCAGTAGTACCCTTCGCCAAGAGACCCAGTACTTC. As protein: CASSTLRQETQYF.

Only one count was recorded for this clone. The J gene is TRBJ2-7, the V gene TRBV29-1; 13 bases map to TRBD2. J gave up 5 bases and V 6 bases, and 4 bases lay outside the gene matches. Germline-derived CDR1 and CDR2 are SQVTM and ANQGSEA. This CDR3 is 13 amino acids long. CDR3 nucleotides: TGCAGCGTAGCCGGGACTAGCGGGGACGAGCAGTACTTC. It specifies CSVAGTSGDEQYF.

This clone is a singleton in its sample. A much larger clone lies one base from this, so it may be a read error. This CDR3 is also generated by other DNA sequences in the sample. CDR3: CASGDYEQYF. The CDR3 region has the DNA TGTGCCAGCGGGGACTACGAGCAGTACTTC. J is TRBJ2-7 and V is TRBV6-1; D unclear. This CDR3 has 10 residues. Trimming removed 8 bases at V and 3 bases at J, with 5 bases between. Per the germline V gene, CDR1 is MNHNS and CDR2 is SASEGT.

The chain links TRBV29-1 to TRBJ2-5, with TRBD2 matching 10 bases. V shed 7 bases and J 0 bases; nucleotides not matched to a gene: 5. This CDR3 contains 14 residues. Germline CDR1 is SQVTM and CDR2 is ANQGSEA. This CDR3 is CSAPGLAYQETQYF. The CDR3 DNA reads as TGCAGCGCTCCGGGACTAGCGTACCAAGAGACCCAGTACTTC.

The chain uses TRBV29-1 and TRBJ2-3, with TRBD2 identical over 7 bases. Looked up from germline, CDR1 is SQVTM and CDR2 is ANQGSEA. Unmatched junction bases numbered 12, after V lost 6 bases and J lost 6 bases. The CDR3 is 14 amino acids. CDR3: CSVGVAGAVDTQYF. In nucleotides, the CDR3 is TGCAGCGTGGGTGTGGCGGGAGCTGTTGATACGCAGTATTTT.

V and J are TRBV27 and TRBJ2-5; the D gene is possibly TRBD1 (7 bases). The better agreement between TRBJ2-7 and the DNA end casts doubt on the J call. Per the germline V gene, CDR1 is MNHEY and CDR2 is SMNVEV (reference sequence). The CDR3 is 15 residues long. CDR3 region: CASSPRVAAGGEQYF. The CDR3 DNA reads TGTGCCAGCAGCCCACGGGTAGCGGCAGGGGGCGAGCAGTACTTC.

A remark on this clone: This may arise from a read error, as a much more abundant clone is one base away. This CDR3 is also generated by other DNA sequences in the sample. This sequence joins TRBV6-1 and TRBJ1-1, with a weak D call TRBD1 (6 bases). The CDR3 runs to 13 residues. In germline, CDR1 is MNHNS, CDR2 SASEGT. The ends were cut back, 6 bases at V and 1 base at J, with 9 bases in the middle. As DNA, the CDR3 is TGTGCCAGCAGCCGGACAGAGAACACTGAAGCTTTCTTT. Amino acid sequence: CASSRTENTEAFF.

V usage is TRBV19 and J usage is TRBJ2-4; the match to TRBD1 covers 9 bases. Germline V CDR1 and CDR2: LNHDA, SQIVND (reference sequence). The CDR3 is 15 amino acids. With 6 bases clipped from V and 0 bases from J, the junction kept 3 bases outside the gene matches. The CDR3 loop is CASRTGGLAKNIQYF. The CDR3 region has the DNA TGTGCCAGTAGAACAGGGGGCTTAGCCAAAAACATTCAGTACTTC.

V usage is TRBV11-2 and J usage is TRBJ2-4; D is ambiguous. The CDR3 has 14 residues. Germline values: CDR1 SGHAT, CDR2 FQNNGV. V was trimmed by 2 bases and J by 1 base, leaving 6 bases between them. The CDR3: CASSLLGAKNIQYF. The CDR3, as DNA: TGTGCCAGCAGCTTACTTGGGGCCAAAAACATTCAGTACTTC.

CDR3 loop: CASRGDSYNEQFF. In nucleotides, the CDR3 is TGCGCCAGCAGGGGGGACTCCTACAATGAGCAGTTCTTC. V gene TRBV4-1 combines with J gene TRBJ2-1; D possibly uses TRBD1 or TRBD2 (5 bases each). Trimming pared 6 bases from V and 0 bases from J, leaving 6 bases between. The CDR3 spans 13 residues. Germline CDR1 and CDR2: MGHRA and YSYEKL.

As for this clone: This CDR3 is also generated by other DNA sequences in the sample. The chain has TRBV7-3 and TRBJ2-3; no reliable D call. V lost 3 bases and J lost 3, with 4 bases in between. The CDR3 runs 12 residues. Germline values: CDR1 SGHTA, CDR2 FQGTGA. The CDR3: CASSLGTDTQYF. For the CDR3, the DNA is TGTGCCAGCAGCTTGGGAACAGATACGCAGTATTTT.

The chain has TRBV18 and TRBJ1-1, with a possible D match to TRBD1 (6 bases). Trimming cost V 1 base and J 5 bases, with 8 bases left between them. The CDR3 is made up of 13 amino acids. Germline CDR1 and CDR2: KGHSH and LQKENI. The chain's CDR3 is CASSPRQETEAFF. The CDR3 DNA sequence: TGTGCCAGCTCACCACGACAGGAGACTGAAGCTTTCTTT.

V is TRBV30 and J is TRBJ1-1; D uncertain. CDR1 is GTSNPN and CDR2 is SVGIG in the germline V gene (reference sequence). Trimming left V 1 base short and J 4 bases short, with 10 bases between. CDR3 length equals 13 residues. CDR3 coding DNA: TGTGCCTGGAGTGGCAGTATGAGCACTGAAGCTTTCTTT. It translates to CAWSGSMSTEAFF.

The chain joins TRBV28 to TRBJ2-1; no reliable D call. This CDR3 is 9 amino acids long. The V end lost 10 bases, the J end lost 7 bases, and 5 bases lay between the germline ends. CDR1 MDHEN and CDR2 SYDVKM come from the germline V gene. CDR3 bases: TGTGCCACCGGTAATGAGCAGTTCTTC. This translates into CATGNEQFF.

This clone was found many times. The gene calls are TRBV7-2 and TRBJ2-1; a weak D match, TRBD2 (6 bases). CDR1 is SGHTA and CDR2 is FQGNSA in the germline V gene. Trimming pared 5 bases from V and 3 bases from J, leaving 23 bases between. CDR3 length: 18 amino acids. The CDR3 region has the DNA TGTGCCAGCAGCAACACGGGACTGGCGATAGGGTTCTACAATGAGCAGTTCTTC. Residues: CASSNTGLAIGFYNEQFF.

This clone was detected a few times. This chain uses TRBV7-9 with TRBJ1-2, with a possible D match to TRBD1 (5 bases). This CDR3 contains 12 residues. V was shortened by 5 bases and J by 4 bases, with 8 bases between the two germline ends. CDR1 is SEHNR and CDR2 is FQNEAQ in the germline V gene (reference sequence). CDR3 bases: TGTGCCAGCAGCAGGGACGGCTATGGCTACACCTTC. This gives the protein CASSRDGYGYTF.